This entry lists 9 T cell receptor beta chains sequenced from one sample in a study of T cell responses to AZD1222 COVID-19 vaccine. Measured with immunoSEQ multiplex PCR; TCRdb has only the in-frame clones, and not every one. The table lists some 150,000 clones, about 90% of them singletons. The material was peripheral blood, obtained on day 0 of AZD1222 vaccination. These receptor sequences come from an adult in good health.

This clone has only a few counts. The rearrangement uses TRBV28 and TRBJ1-3, with D perhaps TRBD1 (6 bases). The germline V gene encodes CDR1 MDHEN and CDR2 SYDVKM. The CDR3 consists of 20 residues. Deletions cut 7 bases from V and 2 bases from J, with 30 bases between. The CDR3 reads CASTETGTLWGASTGNTIYF. The CDR3 DNA reads TGTGCCAGCACCGAGACCGGGACACTATGGGGGGCATCTACTGGAAACACCATATATTTT.

The chain recombines TRBV12-3 or TRBV12-4 with TRBJ1-2; D uncertain. The CDR3 is 12 amino acids. V was clipped by 3 bases and J by 8 bases, with 10 bases between them. CDR3 DNA sequence: TGTGCCAGCAGTTTTCGGGAATCGGGCTACACCTTC. This translates into CASSFRESGYTF.

This clone was seen once. The chain joins TRBV7-8 to TRBJ2-3; 9 bases match TRBD1. Looked up from germline, CDR1 is SGHVS and CDR2 is FQNEAQ. Trimming at V came to 5 bases and at J to 3 bases, leaving 6 bases not matched to a gene. The CDR3 is 15 amino acids. Here the CDR3 reads CASSLRTGVTDTQYF. CDR3 DNA: TGTGCCAGCAGCCTTAGGACAGGGGTGACAGATACGCAGTATTTT.

This chain uses TRBV2 with TRBJ1-5; D perhaps matches TRBD1 (6 bases). With 2 bases removed from V and 4 bases from J, the gap between germline ends came to 12 bases. In germline, CDR1 is SNHLY, CDR2 FYNNEI. The CDR3 runs to 15 residues. The CDR3 DNA reads as TGTGCCAGCAGTGAAATCGGGGGCTCTAATCAGCCCCAGCATTTT. It codes for CASSEIGGSNQPQHF. The variable domain in full, completed from reference TRBV2 and TRBJ1-5, reads EPEVTQTPSHQVTQMGQEVILRCVPISNHLYFYWYRQILGQKVEFLVSFYNNEISEKSEIFDDQFSVERPDGSNFTLKIRSTKLEDSAMYFCASSEIGGSNQPQHFGDGTRLSIL.

In nucleotides, the CDR3 is TGTGCCACCAGCAGTTTTGAACGTATTGGCGAGCAGTACTTC. Translated: CATSSFERIGEQYF. The rearrangement joins TRBV15 to TRBJ2-7; D gene uncertain. V lost 3 bases, J lost 6 bases, and 15 bases lay in between. CDR1 and CDR2 (germline): LNHNV, YYDKDF (reference sequence). The CDR3 sequence is 14 residues long.

This clone was found a few times. Other nucleotide sequences in the sample specify the same CDR3. The chain combines TRBV28 with TRBJ1-4; TRBD1 aligns across 10 bases. Germline CDR1 and CDR2: MDHEN and SYDVKM. CDR3 length: 14 residues. V trimming: 6 bases; J trimming: 8 bases; junction bases outside the gene matches: 6. The CDR3: CASSRGQGREKLFF. The CDR3 nucleotides read TGTGCCAGCAGCCGGGGACAGGGGAGGGAAAAACTGTTTTTT.

The count of this clone is one. The V call is TRBV6-5, the J call TRBJ2-7; the D is unclear. The V gene's germline CDR1 is MNHEY and CDR2 SVGAGI. The length of the CDR3 is 14 residues. Trimming stripped 6 bases from V and 1 base from J, with 13 bases between. The CDR3 bases are TGTGCCAGCAGCCACAGACCGGAGTCCTACGAGCAGTACTTC. As protein: CASSHRPESYEQYF.

The chain has TRBV7-2 and TRBJ2-3; no firm D call. The CDR3 has 14 amino acids. The V and J ends lost 1 base and 8 bases respectively, with 13 bases between them. Germline V gene data show CDR1 as SGHTA and CDR2 as FQGNSA. CDR3 sequence (DNA): TGTGCCAGCAGCTTAGTGAACCAGAACCGTACGCAGTATTTT. Protein: CASSLVNQNRTQYF.

The chain joins TRBV6-2 or TRBV6-3 to TRBJ2-6, with D perhaps matching TRBD1 (5 bases). Germline CDR1 is MNHEY and CDR2 is SVGEGT. This CDR3 has 20 amino acids. Trimming cost V 5 bases and J 0 bases, with 23 bases left between them. CDR3 region: CASSPIGLRQGFSGANVLTF. The CDR3 DNA is TGTGCCAGCAGTCCCATTGGTTTGAGGCAGGGCTTCTCTGGGGCCAACGTCCTGACTTTC.